The 19 T cell receptor beta chains listed next were all sequenced from one sample in a study of vaccination and CD4 T cells after COVID-19. Cultured CD4+ T-cell DNA underwent Oncomine TCR Beta short-read sequencing. MiXCR was run by TCRdb on the PCR reads, yielding one entry per CDR3 protein. The sample has approximately 21,000 distinct CDR3 sequences; roughly 40% are singletons. These TCRs' antigens remain unknown. Stated treatment: approximately 10-day PBMC culture with coronavirus spike peptide pools or control peptides (ViraFEST assay). The sample here was CD4+ T cells from blood, cultured in vitro, taken after SARS-CoV-2 vaccination. Receptors originate from a human donor who had recovered from COVID-19.

The chain combines TRBV6-1 with TRBJ1-1, with a tentative D call TRBD1 (6 bases). The CDR3 contains 15 residues. Germline CDR1 reads MNHNS; CDR2 reads SASEGT. The ends were cut back, 5 bases at V and 1 base at J, with 14 bases in the middle. The chain's CDR3 is CASSPDRGGNTEAFF. CDR3 sequence (DNA): TGTGCCAGCAGTCCAGACCGAGGGGGGAACACTGAAGCTTTCTTT.

V and J are TRBV6-2 or TRBV6-3 and TRBJ1-1, with 8 bases aligning to TRBD1. Trimming took 6 bases from V and 5 from J; bases not matched to a gene: 5. From germline, CDR1 is MNHEY and CDR2 SVGEGT. There are 13 residues in the CDR3. Here the CDR3 reads CASRMGQVTEAFF. CDR3 in DNA: TGTGCCAGCAGGATGGGACAGGTTACTGAAGCTTTCTTT.

This chain joins TRBV27 and TRBJ1-6; no reliable D call. V lost 8 bases, J lost 5 bases, and 13 bases lay in between. The CDR3 sequence is 14 residues long. In germline, CDR1 is MNHEY, CDR2 SMNVEV (reference sequence). The CDR3, as DNA: TGTGCCAGCGGAAAGGGCGTCAATAATTCACCCCTCCACTTT. Amino acid sequence: CASGKGVNNSPLHF.

This chain uses TRBV7-3 with TRBJ2-3, with TRBD1 matching over 9 bases. V lost 5 bases, J lost 3 bases, and 15 bases stayed unmatched. The CDR3 length is 18 residues. Germline-derived CDR1 and CDR2 are SGHTA and FQGTGA. CDR3 sequence (DNA): TGTGCCAGCAGCCCGACGGGACAGGGAGGATCGAGAACAGATACGCAGTATTTT. Protein: CASSPTGQGGSRTDTQYF.

V usage is TRBV19 and J usage is TRBJ2-5, with TRBD1 identical over 8 bases. V shed 3 bases, J shed 4 bases, and the junction held 4 bases outside the gene matches. The length of the CDR3 is 14 residues. The V gene's germline CDR1 is LNHDA and CDR2 SQIVND (reference sequence). The DNA of the CDR3 is TGTGCCAGTAGTATCAGGGGGCAGGGAGAGACCCAGTACTTC. The encoded protein is CASSIRGQGETQYF.

This clonotype has more than one count but fewer than ten. The genes are TRBV7-2 and TRBJ2-6; D is undetermined. Germline loops: CDR1 SGHTA, CDR2 FQGNSA. With 2 bases removed from V and 0 bases from J, the gap between germline ends came to 11 bases. The CDR3 covers 17 residues. Written as DNA, the CDR3 is TGTGCCAGCAGCTTATCGGCTAGTCTCTCTGGGGCCAACGTCCTGACTTTC. Translation: CASSLSASLSGANVLTF. The full variable domain, in which reference TRBV7-2 and TRBJ2-6 provide the parts outside the CDR3, is GAGVSQSPSNKVTEKGKDVELRCDPISGHTALYWYRQSLGQGLEFLIYFQGNSAPDKSGLPSDRFSAERTGGSVSTLTIQRTQQEDSAVYLCASSLSASLSGANVLTFGAGSRLTVL.

This clonotype was counted only a few times. The chain employs TRBV19 and TRBJ1-1; maybe TRBD1 (6 bases). This CDR3 has 16 residues. Germline CDR1 reads LNHDA; CDR2 reads SQIVND (reference sequence). V was trimmed by 6 bases and J by 5 bases, leaving 22 bases between them. CDR3 coding DNA: TGTGCCAGTAGACCTTCGAGGGGGGGCCTAGGAACTGAAGCTTTCTTT. Its protein product is CASRPSRGGLGTEAFF.

In its sample, this clonotype was seen a few times. A junction boundary mismatches the germline segment, possibly from a read error. The chain has TRBV6-1 and TRBJ1-2; D is perhaps TRBD1 (6 bases). The germline V gene has CDR1 MNHNS and CDR2 SASEGT. The CDR3 runs 10 residues. The CDR3 spells CASSELTGSF. In DNA, the CDR3 is TGTGCCAGCAGTGAACTAACAGGGTCCTTC.

There are a few counts of this clonotype. The rearrangement links TRBV6-1 to TRBJ1-1; 8 bases are shared with TRBD1. The ends lost 6 bases at V and 1 base at J; junction bases unmatched: 7. Germline V gene lookup returns CDR1 MNHNS and CDR2 SASEGT. This CDR3 region has 15 residues. The CDR3 here is CASRGGTGKNTEAFF. CDR3 DNA sequence: TGTGCCAGCAGGGGGGGGACAGGCAAGAACACTGAAGCTTTCTTT.

This clonotype appeared a few times. V gene TRBV27 combines with J gene TRBJ2-2; D is undetermined. This CDR3 spans 14 amino acids. Germline V gives CDR1 MNHEY, CDR2 SMNVEV (reference sequence). V shed 0 bases and J shed 5 bases, with 7 bases lying between them. The CDR3 DNA reads as TGTGCCAGCAGTTTATCATATCAAACCGGGGAGCTGTTTTTT. Translating gives CASSLSYQTGELFF.

This clonotype was seen only a few times. The J gene is TRBJ2-7, the V gene TRBV6-1, with D tentatively TRBD1 or TRBD2 (5 bases each). Germline CDR1 is MNHNS and CDR2 is SASEGT. The CDR3 length is 14 residues. Trimming removed 4 bases from V and 4 bases from J, with 14 bases in between. CDR3: CASSARDQTYEQYF. DNA of the CDR3: TGTGCCAGCAGTGCACGGGACCAAACTTACGAGCAGTACTTC.

V gene TRBV12-3 or TRBV12-4 combines with J gene TRBJ2-1; D remains unclear. The CDR3 spans 11 residues. V lost 1 base and J 14 bases, leaving 9 bases between the germline ends. The CDR3 protein is CASSLGRLKFF. CDR3 nucleotides: TGTGCCAGCAGTTTAGGCCGGCTGAAGTTCTTC.

The J gene is TRBJ1-6, the V gene TRBV7-2; 7 positions match TRBD1. The V gene's germline CDR1 is SGHTA and CDR2 FQGNSA. Germline trimming cut 5 bases from V and 7 bases from J; bases unmatched to any gene: 8. The CDR3 runs 15 residues. The CDR3: CASSPQGGGNSPLHF. As DNA, the CDR3 is TGTGCCAGCAGCCCCCAGGGAGGGGGCAATTCACCCCTCCACTTT.

This clonotype was observed a few times. The V and J genes are TRBV6-1 and TRBJ2-7; 7 positions agree with TRBD1. Germline CDR1 reads MNHNS; CDR2 reads SASEGT. CDR3 length: 14 residues. The V gene end was trimmed by 4 bases and the J gene end by 4 bases; junction bases not matched to a gene: 7. The CDR3 region is CASSGETGWYEQYF. CDR3 DNA sequence: TGTGCCAGCAGTGGGGAGACAGGGTGGTACGAGCAGTACTTC.

The chain carries TRBV27 and TRBJ1-2; tentatively, D is TRBD1 (6 bases). CDR1 and CDR2 from the germline V gene are MNHEY and SMNVEV (reference sequence). The ends were cut back, 6 bases at V and 5 bases at J, with 19 bases in the middle. The CDR3 totals 15 residues. The CDR3 is CASSPILQGLYGYTF. CDR3 DNA sequence: TGTGCCAGCAGCCCCATTCTTCAGGGGTTATATGGCTACACCTTC.

The V and J genes are TRBV28 and TRBJ2-2; 9 nucleotides line up with TRBD2. The CDR3 has 15 amino acids. Trimming took 6 bases from V and 4 from J; bases not matched to a gene: 6. The germline gives CDR1 MDHEN, CDR2 SYDVKM. The CDR3 loop reads CASRFGLATTGELFF. The CDR3 DNA reads as TGTGCCAGCAGATTTGGACTAGCGACCACCGGGGAGCTGTTTTTT.

The CDR3 region is CASSLTGTILGELFF. The CDR3 nucleotides read TGTGCCAGCAGCCTGACCGGGACAATCCTTGGGGAGCTGTTTTTT. The gene calls are TRBV11-1 and TRBJ2-2, with D possibly TRBD1 on 6 matching bases. The CDR3 loop spans 15 amino acids. Germline V gene lookup returns CDR1 SGHAT and CDR2 FQDESV (reference sequence). Trimming took off 5 bases at V and 8 bases at J, with 18 bases between the two ends.

This clonotype was seen a few times. The rearrangement links TRBV27 to TRBJ2-3; maybe TRBD2 (6 bases). This CDR3 region has 14 residues. The V end was cut by 5 bases, the J end by 4 bases, with 13 bases between. Looked up from germline, CDR1 is MNHEY and CDR2 is SMNVEV (reference sequence). This chain's CDR3 is CASSPSVGPDTQYF. In DNA form, the CDR3 reads TGTGCCAGCAGTCCTAGCGTCGGCCCAGATACGCAGTATTTT.

The J gene is TRBJ2-7, the V gene TRBV6-5; possible D gene TRBD2, 5 bases. The germline V gene encodes CDR1 MNHEY and CDR2 SVGAGI. V gave up 0 bases and J gave up 6 bases, with 21 bases separating them. CDR3 length: 17 residues. DNA for the CDR3: TGTGCCAGCAGTTACTCCGCGCGGTCGGGGTTGACCTTCGAGCAGTACTTC. Its translation: CASSYSARSGLTFEQYF.